This T cell receptor (beta chain) was retrieved from a study of PD-L1 blockade in urothelial cancer (TCRdb year 2017). Looking at the study overall: Every patient began therapy in the mid-2010s and was given atezolizumab 1,200 mg intravenously every 3 weeks. About nine tenths of the roughly 29 patients were identified as males with urothelial cancer of bladder origin, and a prior smoking history was reported by 18 of 29 patients. TCR sequencing covered pretreatment tumor samples and matched, serially collected peripheral blood taken before and after atezolizumab treatment. In the same patients who had TCR sequencing, pretreatment tumors also underwent whole exome sequencing and RNA sequencing. The study, an exploratory multi-omic analysis, examined somatic, immune and clinical correlates of response to PD-L1 blockade with atezolizumab in urothelial cancer. Blood samples were analyzed at two time points: 3 weeks after treatment start (second dose) and 6 weeks after treatment start. Durable clinical benefit was defined as progression-free survival longer than 6 months, and TCR features were also tested against progression-free and overall survival. An ECOG performance status of 0 or 1 was recorded for the patients, and 0 to 3 prior chemotherapy regimens had been received by the patients. Pretreatment blood TCR-seq was available for under 35 patients, at least one posttreatment blood collection was obtained for about 25 patients, and tumor TCR-seq was available for about 25 patients. Durable clinical benefit was achieved by nine patients and was not achieved by 20 patients. Blood samples gave a median of about 130,000 T cells and tens of thousands of unique TCRs, with a median clonality of roughly 0.08. The study at large found these results: Improved progression-free and overall survival was associated with having pretreatment peripheral blood TCR clonality below the median. Among patients with durable benefit, tumor-associated TCR clones showed greater expansion in peripheral blood 3 weeks after treatment started (n ≈ 20, p = 0.022). Small sample size (n ≈ 30) and many exploratory analyses mean the results are intended to be hypothesis-generating.

To estimate absolute template abundance from read counts, synthetic TCR analog templates were spiked into each PCR. TCRbeta CDR3 regions were amplified from genomic DNA with bias-controlled V and J gene primers using the immunoSEQ assay. Sequencing of rearranged TCRbeta segments was performed at approximately 20X coverage. Concerning the study's data processing: Sequencing errors were corrected by clustering and CDR3s were annotated against IMGT to assign V, D and J genes. Only productive TCRbeta rearrangements were used in downstream analyses, excluding out-of-frame or stop-codon sequences. Clonality was calculated as one minus the Shannon entropy normalized by the log of the number of unique productive sequences. Clones differing between time points or between blood and tumor were identified using Fisher's exact test with Benjamini-Hochberg correction, with an adjusted p below 0.01 applied as the threshold. As stored in TCRdb, this immuneACCESS dataset retains in-frame rearrangements with V and J assigned. A fraction of the clones does not appear; measured against another copy, unresolved V genes explain less than half of the discrepancy, and the remainder lacks a known reason. V and J calls and clone size are as listed in that table; D and trimming were resolved from the DNA. In all, the sample holds 50,000 or so clones, and just over 85% of those were seen once. Around 20% of the sample is held by the ten biggest clonotypes.

The sample's time point label is to be understood as: pretreatment peripheral blood. The cohort included 29 patients with locally advanced or metastatic urothelial carcinoma who were treated at Memorial Sloan Kettering on a trial protocol. Peripheral blood mononuclear cells were collected from each patient pretreatment and during treatment, giving between 1 and 8 total time points per patient. The Qiagen DNeasy Blood extraction kit was used to purify genomic DNA from total PBMCs and tumor samples. PBMCs were collected pretreatment and during treatment, and were isolated and stored as previously described. Points on this clone: The antigen this receptor binds is unknown. Per-base qualities were not stored, and no clone one base away is much larger.

Sequenced here: PBMCs, sampled around atezolizumab (anti-PD-L1) treatment. The TCR sequence derives from a man in his 60s with urothelial cancer.

Read as DNA, the sequence is TGCGCCAGCAGCTTATCCCTTGGCACAGATACGCAGTATTTT. It specifies CASSLSLGTDTQYF. The chain was built from TRBV5-1 and TRBJ2-3; confidence is insufficient to name the D gene. For CDR1 and CDR2, the germline V gene lists SGHRS and YFSETQ. The CDR3 has 14 amino acids, counting the end cysteine and phenylalanine. The CDR3 DNA has 42 bases and is translated from base 1. Trimming at the junction amounts to 2 bases on V and 1 base on J, and the germline ends lie 8 bases apart.